A single sample gave rise to the 7 T cell receptor beta chains below, sequenced in a study of human T cells and chemical hapten exposure. Stated time point: pre-sensitization, week 0. Treatment given: therapeutic diphenylcyclopropenone sensitization with weekly scalp DPC. TCRdb re-called the RACE reads with MiXCR, one entry per CDR3 protein. Of around 120,000 distinct CDR3 sequences in the sample, approximately 13% were seen once. The starting material was whole blood, obtained in connection with sensitization to the hapten diphenylcyclopropenone (DPC). The receptors stem from a young woman with alopecia areata. Some clones in this sample may be carry-over from other donors' samples.

The V gene is TRBV27, the J gene TRBJ2-3, with D perhaps matching TRBD1 (5 bases). Germline V CDR1 and CDR2: MNHEY, SMNVEV (reference sequence). Deletions cut 3 bases from V and 0 bases from J, with 10 bases between. There are 15 residues in the CDR3. CDR3 DNA sequence: TGTGCCAGCAGTTTCAGGGCACCTAGCACAGATACGCAGTATTTT. It translates to CASSFRAPSTDTQYF.

The V and J genes are TRBV5-1 and TRBJ2-3; D is uncertain. This CDR3 is 13 amino acids long. Germline V lookup: CDR1 SGHRS, CDR2 YFSETQ. Trimming cost V 1 base and J 2 bases, with 5 bases left between them. CDR3 DNA sequence: TGCGCCAGCAGCTTGCTGTTCACAGATACGCAGTATTTT. Its protein product is CASSLLFTDTQYF.

This clonotype was observed many times. The chain links TRBV2 to TRBJ1-5; D is unclear. CDR3 length: 15 residues. V was clipped by 2 bases and J by 0 bases, with 8 bases between them. Looked up from germline, CDR1 is SNHLY and CDR2 is FYNNEI. Written as DNA, the CDR3 is TGTGCCAGCAGTGAATGGACGGATAGCAATCAGCCCCAGCATTTT. Encoded protein: CASSEWTDSNQPQHF.

The V call is TRBV28, the J call TRBJ2-5; 8 bases match TRBD2. In germline, CDR1 is MDHEN, CDR2 SYDVKM. The trim removed 6 bases at V and 5 bases at J, leaving 8 bases unmatched. There are 14 residues in the CDR3. Written as DNA, the CDR3 is TGTGCCAGCAGCGTAGATAGCGGGGTTGAGACCCAGTACTTC. This codes for CASSVDSGVETQYF. Combining the CDR3 with reference TRBV28 and TRBJ2-5 gives the whole variable domain DVKVTQSSRYLVKRTGEKVFLECVQDMDHENMFWYRQDPGLGLRLIYFSYDVKMKEKGDIPEGYSVSREKKERFSLILESASTNQTSMYLCASSVDSGVETQYFGPGTRLLVL.

There are many counts of this clonotype. The CDR3 spells CASKRSGANNQPQHF. The CDR3 nucleotides read TGTGCCAGCAAACGATCCGGGGCAAACAATCAGCCCCAGCATTTT. The rearrangement links TRBV2 to TRBJ1-5; tentatively, D is TRBD1 (5 bases). Trimming pared 7 bases from V and 3 bases from J, leaving 16 bases between. Germline-derived CDR1 and CDR2 are SNHLY and FYNNEI. CDR3 length: 15 residues.

This clonotype occurred many times. This chain joins TRBV5-4 and TRBJ2-4; D unclear. CDR1 is SGHNT, CDR2 YYREEE, per germline (reference sequence). This CDR3 has 13 amino acids. The V end was cut by 4 bases, the J end by 2 bases, with 7 bases between. CDR3 DNA sequence: TGTGCCAGCAGCCATGACTCCAAAAACATTCAGTACTTC. Translation: CASSHDSKNIQYF.

This clonotype was seen at least ten times. This chain connects TRBV4-3 to TRBJ1-4; no clear D. This CDR3 comprises 19 residues. CDR1 and CDR2 from the germline V gene are LGHNA and YSLEER. V was cut by 0 bases and J by 1 base, with 18 bases left in between. CDR3 in DNA: TGCGCCAGCAGCCAAGATCCTCGTCCGGAGGAAGAAACTAATGAAAAACTGTTTTTT. Protein: CASSQDPRPEEETNEKLFF.